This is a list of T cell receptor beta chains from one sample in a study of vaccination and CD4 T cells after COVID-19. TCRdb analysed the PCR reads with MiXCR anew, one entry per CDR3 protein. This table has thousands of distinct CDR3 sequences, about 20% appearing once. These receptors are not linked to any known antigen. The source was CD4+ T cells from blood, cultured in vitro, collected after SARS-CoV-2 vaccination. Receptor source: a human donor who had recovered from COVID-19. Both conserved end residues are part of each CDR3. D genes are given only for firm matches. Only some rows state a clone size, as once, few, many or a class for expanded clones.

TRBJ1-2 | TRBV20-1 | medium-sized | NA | TGCAGTGCTAGAGATATCGTCCGGGGGAGAGGTGGCTACACCTTC | CSARDIVRGRGGYTF
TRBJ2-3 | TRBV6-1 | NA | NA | TGTGCCAGCAGTGAAGCGGTGGGACCGGTTACGCAGTATTTT | CASSEAVGPVTQYF
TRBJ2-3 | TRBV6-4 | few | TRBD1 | TGTGCCAGCAGTGACAGGGGGCATGCAGATACGCAGTATTTT | CASSDRGHADTQYF
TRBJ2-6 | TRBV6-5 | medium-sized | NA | TGTGCCAGCAGTTACCGGGGCGAGGGGTCCGGGGCCAACGTCCTGACTTTC | CASSYRGEGSGANVLTF
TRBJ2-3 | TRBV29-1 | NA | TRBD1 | TGCAGCGTACTACAGGGGGCTGTTACAGATACGCAGTATTTT | CSVLQGAVTDTQYF
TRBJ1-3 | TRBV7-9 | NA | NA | TGTGCCAGCAGCTCCACAGCAGCAAACACCATATATTTT | CASSSTAANTIYF
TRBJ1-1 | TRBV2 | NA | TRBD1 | TGTGCCAGCAGTGACAGGGGGGCTGAAGCTTTCTTT | CASSDRGAEAFF
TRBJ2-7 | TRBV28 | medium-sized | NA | TGTGCCAGCATGGGGGCGAAGTCCTACGAGCAGTACTTC | CASMGAKSYEQYF
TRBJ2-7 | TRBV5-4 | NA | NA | TGTGCCAGCACGAGGGCACCTGGGCCCTACGAGCAGTACTTC | CASTRAPGPYEQYF
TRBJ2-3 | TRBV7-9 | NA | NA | TGTGCCAGCCTAGCGACGGGAGCAGATACGCAGTATTTT | CASLATGADTQYF
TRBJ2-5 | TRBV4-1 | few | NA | TGCGCCAGCAGCCAAGATCTTGGGGGGGCGACCCAGTACTTC | CASSQDLGGATQYF
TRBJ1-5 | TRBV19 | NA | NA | TGTGCCAGTAGTATATCCACAGGGCTTAGCAATCAGCCCCAGCATTTT | CASSISTGLSNQPQHF
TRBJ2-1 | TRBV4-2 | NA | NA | TGTGCCAGCAGCCAAGAACCCGGGGTAAATGAGCAGTTCTTC | CASSQEPGVNEQFF
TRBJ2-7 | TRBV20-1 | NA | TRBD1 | TGCAGTGCTAGTGGGGGACGACAGGGGGCCTCCTACGAGCAGTACTTC | CSASGGRQGASYEQYF
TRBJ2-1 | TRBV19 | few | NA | TGTGCCAGTAGTAGAAGGGGGGGTTACAATGAGCAGTTCTTC | CASSRRGGYNEQFF
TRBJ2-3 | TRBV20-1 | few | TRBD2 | TGCAGTGCTAGAGACCCCGGGACTAGCGGGGGCACAGATACGCAGTATTTT | CSARDPGTSGGTDTQYF
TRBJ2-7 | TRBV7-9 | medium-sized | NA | TGTGCCAGCAGCCCGGGGAGCTACGAGCAGTACTTC | CASSPGSYEQYF
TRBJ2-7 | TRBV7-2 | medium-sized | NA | TGTGCCAGCAGCTTAGTGCCCACCCCATCCTACGAGCAGTACTTC | CASSLVPTPSYEQYF
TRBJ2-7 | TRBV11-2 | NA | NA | TGTGCCAGCAGCCGGAGCGGTCAGGGTAGCTCCTACGAGCAGTACTTC | CASSRSGQGSSYEQYF
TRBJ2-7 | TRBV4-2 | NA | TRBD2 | TGTGCCAGCAGCCAAGAGGGGACTAGCGGCTCCTACGAGCAGTACTTC | CASSQEGTSGSYEQYF
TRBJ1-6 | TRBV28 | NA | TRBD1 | TGTGCCAGCAGTCCGAGCAACTTGGGACAGGGTGAAGTCAACTCACCCCTCCACTTT | CASSPSNLGQGEVNSPLHF
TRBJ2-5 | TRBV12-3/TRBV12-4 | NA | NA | TGTGCCAGCAGTTTACAGCGAACCCAGTACTTC | CASSLQRTQYF
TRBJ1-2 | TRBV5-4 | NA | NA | TGTGCCAGCAGGGGGGGACTCCGAGGGGGCTACACCTTC | CASRGGLRGGYTF